This T cell receptor beta chain was obtained from a study of blood T cell repertoires in COVID-19. For the study at large: Samples representing acute and convalescent COVID-19 were sourced from the United States, Italy and Spain. PBMCs, B-cell-depleted T cells, or T cells were the source of the cDNA or gDNA that made up the material.

Per the authors' pipeline: Amplification with reference gene primers provided the estimates of nucleated cell counts. Here immunoSEQ multiplex PCR was the method, and the copy in TCRdb shows in-frame clones only, minus some. The V and J calls and the clone size are those of that table, but D and trimming were determined from the DNA. The sample has about 59,000 clones; around 81% are singletons. The V and J ends lost 4 bases and 1 base, in that order; junction bases with no gene match: 7. Germline lookup yields CDR1 SGHRS and CDR2 YFSETQ. This CDR3 spans 15 amino acids. The clonotype was recovered from a woman over 75 with acute or convalescent COVID-19. The sequenced sample was peripheral blood. This chain uses TRBV5-1 with TRBJ1-1, with TRBD1 matching 7 bases. Written as DNA, the CDR3 is TGCGCCAGCAGCCCACCAGGGACAGCGAACACTGAAGCTTTCTTT. This encodes CASSPPGTANTEAFF.